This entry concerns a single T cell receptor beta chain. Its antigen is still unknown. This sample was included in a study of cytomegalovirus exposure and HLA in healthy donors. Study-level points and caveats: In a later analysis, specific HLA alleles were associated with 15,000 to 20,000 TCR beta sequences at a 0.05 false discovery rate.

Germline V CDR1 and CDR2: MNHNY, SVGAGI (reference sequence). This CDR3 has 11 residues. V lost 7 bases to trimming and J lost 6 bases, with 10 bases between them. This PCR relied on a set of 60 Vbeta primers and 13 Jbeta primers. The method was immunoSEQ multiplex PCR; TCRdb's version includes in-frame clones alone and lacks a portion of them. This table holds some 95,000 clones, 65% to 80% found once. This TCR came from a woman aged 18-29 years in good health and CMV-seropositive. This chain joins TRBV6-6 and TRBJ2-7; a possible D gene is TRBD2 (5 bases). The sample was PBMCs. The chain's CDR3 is CASIAGSEQYF. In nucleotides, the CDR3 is TGTGCCAGCATTGCGGGCTCCGAGCAGTACTTC.